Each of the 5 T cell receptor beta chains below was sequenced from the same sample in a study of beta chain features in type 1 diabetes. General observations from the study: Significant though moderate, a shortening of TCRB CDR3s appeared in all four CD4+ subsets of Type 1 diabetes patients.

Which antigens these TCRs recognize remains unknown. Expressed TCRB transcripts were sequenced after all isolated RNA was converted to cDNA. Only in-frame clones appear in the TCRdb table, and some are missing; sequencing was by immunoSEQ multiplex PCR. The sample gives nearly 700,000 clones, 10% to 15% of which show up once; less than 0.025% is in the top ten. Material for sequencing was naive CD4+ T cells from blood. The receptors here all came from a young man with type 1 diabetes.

The CDR3 here is CASSTGQGVSPQETQYF. As DNA, the CDR3 is TGTGCCAGTAGTACCGGACAGGGGGTCTCGCCACAAGAGACCCAGTACTTC. The chain has TRBV19 and TRBJ2-5; 10 nucleotides line up with TRBD1. Germline assignment: CDR1 LNHDA and CDR2 SQIVND (reference sequence). The trim removed 4 bases at V and 2 bases at J, leaving 10 bases unmatched. The CDR3 consists of 17 residues.

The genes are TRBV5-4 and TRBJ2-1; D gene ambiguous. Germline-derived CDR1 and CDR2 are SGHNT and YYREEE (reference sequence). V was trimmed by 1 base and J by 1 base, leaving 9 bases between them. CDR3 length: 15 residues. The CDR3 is CASSLSQGSYNEQFF. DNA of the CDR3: TGTGCCAGCAGCTTGTCTCAAGGGTCCTACAATGAGCAGTTCTTC.

This CDR3 reads CASSARTGANEKLFF. The CDR3 bases are TGTGCCAGCAGTGCTCGGACAGGGGCTAATGAAAAACTGTTTTTT. V usage is TRBV25-1 and J usage is TRBJ1-4; 9 bases are a match to TRBD1. CDR1 is MGHDK, CDR2 SYGVNS, per germline. The CDR3 totals 15 residues. Trimming at V came to 4 bases and at J to 3 bases, leaving 3 bases not matched to a gene.

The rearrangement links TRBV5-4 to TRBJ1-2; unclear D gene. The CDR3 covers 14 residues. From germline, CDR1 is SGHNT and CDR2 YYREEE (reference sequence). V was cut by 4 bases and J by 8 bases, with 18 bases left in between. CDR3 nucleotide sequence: TGTGCCAGCAGCGTCGCGGAGGGCGTAGGGGGCTACACCTTC. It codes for CASSVAEGVGGYTF.

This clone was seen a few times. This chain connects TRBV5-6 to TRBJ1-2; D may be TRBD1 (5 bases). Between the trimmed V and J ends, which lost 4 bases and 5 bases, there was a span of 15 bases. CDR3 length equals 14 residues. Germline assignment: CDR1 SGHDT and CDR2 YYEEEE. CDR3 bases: TGTGCCAGCAGCCTGGAGGGCAGGGCGTATGGCTACACCTTC. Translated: CASSLEGRAYGYTF.